The rows below give T cell receptor beta chains drawn from one sample of a study of T cell changes during pregnancy in multiple sclerosis. Data came from immunoSEQ multiplex PCR; TCRdb stores just in-frame clones and leaves some out. The data contain just over 50,000 clones, about 90% of them singletons. The sample here was CD4+ T cells from peripheral blood mononuclear cells, taken after pregnancy. All receptors derive from a female donor with multiple sclerosis, enrolled in a pregnancy study. Both conserved end residues are part of each CDR3. The D gene is left open where the match is weak. A clone size is listed for some rows: how often the clone was seen (once, few, many), or a class if it is expanded.

>TRBD2|once|TRBJ2-5|TRBV29-1
TGCAGCGTTGGGGGGGGGTTGATGGAGACCCAGTACTTC
CSVGGGLMETQYF
>NA|NA|TRBJ2-2|TRBV7-2
TGTGCCAGCAGCTTCAGGGGCGTAACCGGGGAGCTGTTTTTT
CASSFRGVTGELFF
>NA|NA|TRBJ2-3|TRBV5-5
TGTGCCAGCAGCTTGCAGGGGACAGATACGCAGTATTTT
CASSLQGTDTQYF
>TRBD2|NA|TRBJ2-1|TRBV11-3
TGTGCCAGCAGCTTAGATGTGGCACTAGCGGGATCCCATGAGCAGTTCTTC
CASSLDVALAGSHEQFF
>NA|NA|TRBJ2-3|TRBV30
TGTGCCCGGAGAAAAGGAGCTAGCACAGATACGCAGTATTTT
CARRKGASTDTQYF
>NA|NA|TRBJ1-1|TRBV19
TGTGCCAGTACCCGGTTGAGGCGGGACACTGAAGCTTTCTTT
CASTRLRRDTEAFF
>TRBD2|NA|TRBJ2-1|TRBV27
TGTGCCAGCAGTTCGTGGGAGGGCCCGGGGAATGAGCAGTTCTTC
CASSSWEGPGNEQFF
>TRBD2|NA|TRBJ2-3|TRBV7-3
TGTGCCAGCAGCCCCATGCCGGCTAGCGGAGCTGATACGCAGTATTTT
CASSPMPASGADTQYF
>TRBD2|NA|TRBJ2-4|TRBV19
TGTGCCAGTAGTATGACGGCTAGCGGGGCCAAAAACATTCAGTACTTC
CASSMTASGAKNIQYF
>NA|NA|TRBJ2-7|TRBV9
TGTGCCAGCAGCGTAGAGTCAGGGGATTCCTACGAGCAGTACTTC
CASSVESGDSYEQYF
>NA|once|TRBJ1-4|TRBV9
TGTGCCAGCAGCGTATCGGTGGATGAAAAACTGTTTTTT
CASSVSVDEKLFF
>NA|NA|TRBJ2-2|TRBV6-1
TGTGCCAGCAGTGAAATAGGAATAGCGACCGGGGAGCTGTTTTTT
CASSEIGIATGELFF
>TRBD1|NA|TRBJ1-1|TRBV9
TGTGCCAGCAGCGTAGCGGGGACAGGGGTAGGAGCTTTCTTT
CASSVAGTGVGAFF
>NA|NA|TRBJ2-3|TRBV11-1
TGTGCCAGCACCAGGGGCGCATCAGATACGCAGTATTTT
CASTRGASDTQYF
>TRBD1|NA|TRBJ1-1|TRBV13
TGTGCCAGCAGCTTACAGGGGGGCTCTGAAGCTTTCTTT
CASSLQGGSEAFF
>NA|NA|TRBJ2-5|TRBV6-5
TGTGCCAGCAGTTACATCCGAGGAGAGACCCAGTACTTC
CASSYIRGETQYF
>TRBD1|few|TRBJ1-1|TRBV28
TGTGCCAGCAGATGGGAGTGGCAGGGGGCTGGTAGGGTCGACACTGAAGCTTTCTTT
CASRWEWQGAGRVDTEAFF
>TRBD1|NA|TRBJ1-1|TRBV6-5
TGTGCCAGCAGCAGCTTTACAGGGGGCTACACTGAAGCTTTCTTT
CASSSFTGGYTEAFF
>TRBD2|NA|TRBJ2-5|TRBV10-3
TGTGCCATCGGGGCGGGAGGTGAGACCCAGTACTTC
CAIGAGGETQYF
>NA|once|TRBJ1-2|TRBV29-1
TGCAGCCTTCACTCAGGGGATGAGGGCTACACCTTC
CSLHSGDEGYTF
>TRBD2|NA|TRBJ2-2|TRBV7-9
TGTGCCAGCAGCCCGGGACTAGCGGGAAGCACCGGGGAGCTGTTTTTT
CASSPGLAGSTGELFF
>TRBD2|once|TRBJ2-7|TRBV18
TGTGCCAGCTCACCAAAAAGAGCGGGAGAAACTTACTTC
CASSPKRAGETYF
>TRBD2|NA|TRBJ2-7|TRBV14
TGTGCCAGCAGCCAGGACTTCATAGCGGGAGGCAACTCCTACGAGCAGTACTTC
CASSQDFIAGGNSYEQYF
>TRBD2|NA|TRBJ2-3|TRBV2
TGTGCCAGCAGAGAACTAGCGGGAGGCCTCACAGATACGCAGTATTTT
CASRELAGGLTDTQYF
>TRBD2|NA|TRBJ2-6|TRBV5-1
TGCGCCAGCAGCTTGGAAGTAGCGGGAGGTGGGGCCAACGTCCTGACTTTC
CASSLEVAGGGANVLTF
>NA|NA|TRBJ1-1|TRBV5-4
TGTGCCAGCAGCTTGGCCTCTCAACAGGGTGAAGCTTTCTTT
CASSLASQQGEAFF
>TRBD2|NA|TRBJ2-3|TRBV6-1
TGTGCCAGCATCAGGGCTAGCGGGAGGGTGGATACGCAGTATTTT
CASIRASGRVDTQYF
>NA|NA|TRBJ2-7|TRBV9
TGTGCCAGCAGCGTAGGCGTTGGGTCAGGGCCCTACGAGCAGTACTTC
CASSVGVGSGPYEQYF
>TRBD2|NA|TRBJ2-3|TRBV6-5
TGTGCCAGCAGTCCGCCGGGACTAAGTACAGATACGCAGTATTTT
CASSPPGLSTDTQYF
>TRBD2|NA|TRBJ2-2|TRBV5-1
TGCGCCAGCAGACCCCTAGCGGGAGGAACCGGGGAGCTGTTTTTT
CASRPLAGGTGELFF
>NA|NA|TRBJ2-3|TRBV6-1
TGTGCCAGCAGAACCAGGGCACCCTCCACAGATACGCAGTATTTT
CASRTRAPSTDTQYF
>NA|NA|TRBJ1-2|TRBV7-9
TGTGCCAGCACCGTAAACAGCTATGGCTACACCTTC
CASTVNSYGYTF
>TRBD1|NA|TRBJ2-7|TRBV6-6
TGTGCCAGCAGTTATCCGAGACAGGGACCCTACGAGCAGTACTTC
CASSYPRQGPYEQYF